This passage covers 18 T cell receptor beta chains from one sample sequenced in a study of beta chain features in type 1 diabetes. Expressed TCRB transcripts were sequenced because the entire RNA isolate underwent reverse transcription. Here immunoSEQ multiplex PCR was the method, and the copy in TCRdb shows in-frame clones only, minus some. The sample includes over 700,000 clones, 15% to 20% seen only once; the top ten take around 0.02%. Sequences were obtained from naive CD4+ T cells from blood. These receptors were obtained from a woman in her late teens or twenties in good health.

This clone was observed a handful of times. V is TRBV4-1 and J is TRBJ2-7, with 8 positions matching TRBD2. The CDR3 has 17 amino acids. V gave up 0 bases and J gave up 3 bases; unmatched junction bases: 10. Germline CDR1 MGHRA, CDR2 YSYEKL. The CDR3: CASSQDRVYSGIYEQYF. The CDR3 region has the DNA TGCGCCAGCAGCCAAGATCGGGTTTATAGCGGGATCTACGAGCAGTACTTC.

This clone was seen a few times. CDR3 loop: CASSINSGNGYTF. CDR3 DNA: TGTGCCAGCAGCATAAACTCAGGCAATGGCTACACCTTC. The V gene is TRBV7-9, the J gene TRBJ1-2; the D is unclear. CDR1 is SEHNR, CDR2 FQNEAQ, per germline (reference sequence). Trimming stripped 5 bases from V and 6 bases from J, with 13 bases between. The CDR3 spans 13 residues.

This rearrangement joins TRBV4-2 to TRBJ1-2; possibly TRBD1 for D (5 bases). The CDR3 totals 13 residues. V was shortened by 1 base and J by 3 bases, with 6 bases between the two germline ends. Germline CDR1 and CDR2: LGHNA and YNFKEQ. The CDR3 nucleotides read TGTGCCAGCAGCCAAGGGGGGTACTATGGCTACACCTTC. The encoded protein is CASSQGGYYGYTF.

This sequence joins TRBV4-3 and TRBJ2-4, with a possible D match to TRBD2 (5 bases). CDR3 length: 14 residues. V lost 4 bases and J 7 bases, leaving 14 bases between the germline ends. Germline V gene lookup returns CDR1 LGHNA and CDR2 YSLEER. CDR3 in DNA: TGCGCCAGCAGCCCGGGGAGCCCGGGTAACATTCAGTACTTC. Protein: CASSPGSPGNIQYF.

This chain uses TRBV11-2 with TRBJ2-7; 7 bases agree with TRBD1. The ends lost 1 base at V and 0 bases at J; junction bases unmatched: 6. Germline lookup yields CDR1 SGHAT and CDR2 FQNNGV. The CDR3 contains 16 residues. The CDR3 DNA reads TGTGCCAGCAGCTTAGTGCCCAGGGGGAGCTCCTACGAGCAGTACTTC. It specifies CASSLVPRGSSYEQYF.

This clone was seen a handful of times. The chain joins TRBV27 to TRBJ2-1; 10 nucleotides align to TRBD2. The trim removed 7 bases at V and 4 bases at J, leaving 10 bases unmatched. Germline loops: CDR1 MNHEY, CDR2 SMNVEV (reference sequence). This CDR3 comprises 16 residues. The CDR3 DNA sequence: TGTGCCAGCACTTCTAGCGGGAGTCGTGGGTACAATGAGCAGTTCTTC. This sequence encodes CASTSSGSRGYNEQFF.

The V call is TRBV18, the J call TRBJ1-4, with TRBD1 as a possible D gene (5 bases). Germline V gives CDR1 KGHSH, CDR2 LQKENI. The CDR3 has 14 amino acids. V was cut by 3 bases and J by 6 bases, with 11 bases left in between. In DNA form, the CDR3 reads TGTGCCAGCTCACCGGGGGTGGACCATGAAAAACTGTTTTTT. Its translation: CASSPGVDHEKLFF.

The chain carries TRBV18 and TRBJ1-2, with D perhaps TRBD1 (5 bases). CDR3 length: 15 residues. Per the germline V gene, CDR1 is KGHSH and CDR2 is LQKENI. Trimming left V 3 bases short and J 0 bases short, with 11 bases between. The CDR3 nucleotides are TGTGCCAGCTCACCTCGTGGGGGGTCTAACTATGGCTACACCTTC. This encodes CASSPRGGSNYGYTF. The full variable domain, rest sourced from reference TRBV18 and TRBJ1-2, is NAGVMQNPRHLVRRRGQEARLRCSPMKGHSHVYWYRQLPEEGLKFMVYLQKENIIDESGMPKERFSAEFPKEGPSILRIQQVVRGDSAAYFCASSPRGGSNYGYTFGSGTRLTVV.

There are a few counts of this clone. CDR3 nucleotide sequence: TGCAGCGTTGAAGACCGGCGGGCGCAAGAGACCCAGTACTTC. This gives the protein CSVEDRRAQETQYF. This chain uses TRBV29-1 with TRBJ2-5; possible D gene TRBD2, 5 bases. The V gene's germline CDR1 is SQVTM and CDR2 ANQGSEA. CDR3 size: 14 residues. V was cut by 0 bases and J by 2 bases, with 10 bases left in between.

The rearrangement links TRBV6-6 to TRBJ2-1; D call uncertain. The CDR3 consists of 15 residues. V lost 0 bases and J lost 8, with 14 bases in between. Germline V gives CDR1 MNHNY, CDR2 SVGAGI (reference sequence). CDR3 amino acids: CASSYSSVLLDEQFF. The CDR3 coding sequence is TGTGCCAGCAGTTACTCTTCCGTCTTGCTAGATGAGCAGTTCTTC.

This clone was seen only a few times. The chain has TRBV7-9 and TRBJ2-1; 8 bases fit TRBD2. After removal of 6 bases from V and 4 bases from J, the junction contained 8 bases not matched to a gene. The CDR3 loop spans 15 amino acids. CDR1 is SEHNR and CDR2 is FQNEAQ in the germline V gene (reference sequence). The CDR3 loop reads CASREGQRGYNEQFF. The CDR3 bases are TGTGCCAGCAGGGAAGGGCAGCGGGGGTACAATGAGCAGTTCTTC.

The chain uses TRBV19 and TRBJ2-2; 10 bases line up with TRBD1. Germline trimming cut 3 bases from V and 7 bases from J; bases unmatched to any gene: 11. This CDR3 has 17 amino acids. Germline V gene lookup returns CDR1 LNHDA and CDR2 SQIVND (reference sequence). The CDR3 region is CASSILGQGRLGGELFF. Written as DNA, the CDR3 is TGTGCCAGTAGTATCCTGGGACAGGGGCGGCTTGGCGGGGAGCTGTTTTTT. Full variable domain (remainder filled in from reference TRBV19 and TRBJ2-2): DGGITQSPKYLFRKEGQNVTLSCEQNLNHDAMYWYRQDPGQGLRLIYYSQIVNDFQKGDIAEGYSVSREKKESFPLTVTSAQKNPTAFYLCASSILGQGRLGGELFFGEGSRLTVL.

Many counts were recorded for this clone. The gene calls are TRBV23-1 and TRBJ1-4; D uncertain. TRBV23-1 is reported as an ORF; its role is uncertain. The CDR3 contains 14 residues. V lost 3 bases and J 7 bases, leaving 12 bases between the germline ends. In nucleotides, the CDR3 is TGCGCCAGCAGTCATATACGCTTCCCTGAAAAACTGTTTTTT. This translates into CASSHIRFPEKLFF.

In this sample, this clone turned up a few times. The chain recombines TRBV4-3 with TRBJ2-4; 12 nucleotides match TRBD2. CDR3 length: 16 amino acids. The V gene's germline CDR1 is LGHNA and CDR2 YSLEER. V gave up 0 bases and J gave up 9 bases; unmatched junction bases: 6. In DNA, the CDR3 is TGCGCCAGCAGCCAAGATACTAGCGGGAGGCGGGGCATTCAGTACTTC. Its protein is CASSQDTSGRRGIQYF.

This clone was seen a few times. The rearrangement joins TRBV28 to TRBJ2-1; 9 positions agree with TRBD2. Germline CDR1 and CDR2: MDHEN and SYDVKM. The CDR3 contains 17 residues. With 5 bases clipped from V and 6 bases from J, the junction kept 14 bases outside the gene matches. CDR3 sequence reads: CASSLPLGSGRLNEQFF. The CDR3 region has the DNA TGTGCCAGCAGTCTCCCCCTGGGGAGCGGGAGGCTCAATGAGCAGTTCTTC.

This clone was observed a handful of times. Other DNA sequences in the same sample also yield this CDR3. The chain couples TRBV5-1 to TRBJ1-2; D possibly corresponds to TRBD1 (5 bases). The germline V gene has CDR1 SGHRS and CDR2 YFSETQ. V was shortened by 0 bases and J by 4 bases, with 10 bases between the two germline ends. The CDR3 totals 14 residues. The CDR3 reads CASSLGQGGYGYTF. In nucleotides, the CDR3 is TGCGCCAGCAGCTTGGGCCAGGGTGGCTATGGCTACACCTTC.

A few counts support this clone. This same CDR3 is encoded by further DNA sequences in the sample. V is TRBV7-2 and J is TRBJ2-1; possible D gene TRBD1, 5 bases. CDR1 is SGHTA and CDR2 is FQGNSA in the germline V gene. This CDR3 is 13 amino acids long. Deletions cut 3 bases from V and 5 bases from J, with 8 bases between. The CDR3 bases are TGTGCCAGCAGCTTCACCAGGGACAATGAGCAGTTCTTC. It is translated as CASSFTRDNEQFF.

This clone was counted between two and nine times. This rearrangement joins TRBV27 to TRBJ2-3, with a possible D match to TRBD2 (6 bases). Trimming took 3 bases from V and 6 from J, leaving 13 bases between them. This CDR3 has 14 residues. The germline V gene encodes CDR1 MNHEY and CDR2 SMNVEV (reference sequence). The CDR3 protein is CASSFQGLPDTQYF. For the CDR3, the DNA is TGTGCCAGCAGTTTCCAGGGACTCCCTGATACGCAGTATTTT.